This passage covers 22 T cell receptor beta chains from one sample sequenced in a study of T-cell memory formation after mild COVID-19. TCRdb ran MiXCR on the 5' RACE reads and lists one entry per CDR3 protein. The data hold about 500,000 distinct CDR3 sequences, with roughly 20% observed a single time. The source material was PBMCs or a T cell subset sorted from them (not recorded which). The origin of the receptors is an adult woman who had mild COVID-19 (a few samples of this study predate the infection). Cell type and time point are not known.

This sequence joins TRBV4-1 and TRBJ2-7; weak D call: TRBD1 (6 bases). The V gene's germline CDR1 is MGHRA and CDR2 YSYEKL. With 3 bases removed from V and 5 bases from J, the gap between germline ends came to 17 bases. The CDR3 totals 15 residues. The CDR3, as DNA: TGCGCCAGCAGCCAGATAGCCAGGGGTGCCCACGAGCAGTACTTC. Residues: CASSQIARGAHEQYF.

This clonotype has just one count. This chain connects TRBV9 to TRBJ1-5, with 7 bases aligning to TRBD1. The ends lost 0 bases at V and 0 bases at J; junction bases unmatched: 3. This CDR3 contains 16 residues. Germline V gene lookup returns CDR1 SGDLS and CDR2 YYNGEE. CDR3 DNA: TGTGCCAGCAGCGTAGGGGGGACAGTTAGCAATCAGCCCCAGCATTTT. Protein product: CASSVGGTVSNQPQHF.

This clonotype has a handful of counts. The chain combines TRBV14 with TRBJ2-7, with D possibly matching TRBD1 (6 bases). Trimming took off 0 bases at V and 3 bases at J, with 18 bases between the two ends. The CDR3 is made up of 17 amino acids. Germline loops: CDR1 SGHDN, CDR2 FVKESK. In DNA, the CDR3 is TGTGCCAGCAGCCAAGACTTGAAAGACAGGACAATCTACGAGCAGTACTTC. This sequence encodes CASSQDLKDRTIYEQYF.

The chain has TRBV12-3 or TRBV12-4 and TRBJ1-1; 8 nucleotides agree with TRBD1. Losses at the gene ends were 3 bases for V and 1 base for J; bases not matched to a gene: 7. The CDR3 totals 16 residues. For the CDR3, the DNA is TGTGCCAGCAGTTTGCAGGGGGCTTTAAGGAACACTGAAGCTTTCTTT. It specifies CASSLQGALRNTEAFF.

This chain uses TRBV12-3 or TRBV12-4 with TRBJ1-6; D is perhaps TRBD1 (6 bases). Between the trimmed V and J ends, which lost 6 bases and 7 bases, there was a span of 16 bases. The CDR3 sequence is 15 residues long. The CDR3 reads CASSRTAGGNSPLHF. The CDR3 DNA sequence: TGTGCCAGCAGCAGGACAGCGGGGGGGAATTCACCCCTCCACTTT.

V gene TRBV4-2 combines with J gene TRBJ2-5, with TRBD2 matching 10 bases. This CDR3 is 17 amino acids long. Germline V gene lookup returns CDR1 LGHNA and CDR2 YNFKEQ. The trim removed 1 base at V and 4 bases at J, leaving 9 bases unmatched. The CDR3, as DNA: TGTGCCAGCAGCCAAGGGGACCAGCGGGAGGGCCCAGAGACCCAGTACTTC. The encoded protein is CASSQGDQREGPETQYF.

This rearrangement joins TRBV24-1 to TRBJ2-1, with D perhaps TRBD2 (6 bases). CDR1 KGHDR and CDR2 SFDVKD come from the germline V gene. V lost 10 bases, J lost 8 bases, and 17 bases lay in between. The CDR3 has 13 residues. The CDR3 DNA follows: TGTGCCACTCAAGGTGGCAGGGACTATGAGCAGTTCTTC. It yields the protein CATQGGRDYEQFF.

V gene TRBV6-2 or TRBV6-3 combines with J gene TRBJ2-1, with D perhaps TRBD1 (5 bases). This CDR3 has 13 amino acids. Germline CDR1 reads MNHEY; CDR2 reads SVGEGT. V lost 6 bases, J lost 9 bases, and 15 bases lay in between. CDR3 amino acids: CASRTRTGFEQFF. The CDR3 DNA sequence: TGTGCCAGCAGAACCCGCACAGGCTTTGAGCAGTTCTTC.

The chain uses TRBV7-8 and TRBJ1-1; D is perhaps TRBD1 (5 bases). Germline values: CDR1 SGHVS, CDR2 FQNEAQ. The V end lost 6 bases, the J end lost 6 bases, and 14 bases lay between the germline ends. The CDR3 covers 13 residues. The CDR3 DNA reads TGTGCCAGCAGAGTCCCCGGGGGGGCTGAAGCTTTCTTT. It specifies CASRVPGGAEAFF.

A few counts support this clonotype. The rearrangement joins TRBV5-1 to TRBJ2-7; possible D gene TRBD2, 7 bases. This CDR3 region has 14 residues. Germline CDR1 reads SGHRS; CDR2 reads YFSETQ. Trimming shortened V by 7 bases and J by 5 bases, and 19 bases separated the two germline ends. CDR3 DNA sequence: TGCGCCAGCCGGAGGGGGGGCGCCTGGCACGAGCAGTACTTC. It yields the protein CASRRGGAWHEQYF. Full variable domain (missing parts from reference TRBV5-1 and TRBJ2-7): KAGVTQTPRYLIKTRGQQVTLSCSPISGHRSVSWYQQTPGQGLQFLFEYFSETQRNKGNFPGRFSGRQFSNSRSEMNVSTLELGDSALYLCASRRGGAWHEQYFGPGTRLTVT.

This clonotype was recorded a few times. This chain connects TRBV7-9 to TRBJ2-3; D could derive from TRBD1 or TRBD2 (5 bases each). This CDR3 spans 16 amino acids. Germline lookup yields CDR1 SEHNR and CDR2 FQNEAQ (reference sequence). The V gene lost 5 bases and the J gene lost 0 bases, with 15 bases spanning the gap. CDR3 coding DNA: TGTGCCAGCAGCCCAGTAAGAGGGGCTAGCACAGATACGCAGTATTTT. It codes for CASSPVRGASTDTQYF.

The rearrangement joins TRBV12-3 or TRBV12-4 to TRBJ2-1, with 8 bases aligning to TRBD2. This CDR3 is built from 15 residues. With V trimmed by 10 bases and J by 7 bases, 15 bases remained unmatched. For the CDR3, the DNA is TGTGCCACCCTAGGGGCGGGAGGCCACGGGAATGAGCAGTTCTTC. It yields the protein CATLGAGGHGNEQFF.

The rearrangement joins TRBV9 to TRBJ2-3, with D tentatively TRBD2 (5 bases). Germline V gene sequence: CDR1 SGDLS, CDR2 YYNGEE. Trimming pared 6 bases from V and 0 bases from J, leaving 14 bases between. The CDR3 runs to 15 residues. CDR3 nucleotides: TGTGCCAGCACAGAGAATAGCGTAAGCACAGATACGCAGTATTTT. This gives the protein CASTENSVSTDTQYF.

CDR3 DNA: TGTGCCAGCAGATTCTCCAGTTTCTACGAGCAGTACTTC. Translating gives CASRFSSFYEQYF. The rearrangement links TRBV5-6 to TRBJ2-7; D unclear. CDR3 length equals 13 residues. V shed 5 bases and J shed 3 bases, with 12 bases lying between them. Germline CDR1 SGHDT, CDR2 YYEEEE.

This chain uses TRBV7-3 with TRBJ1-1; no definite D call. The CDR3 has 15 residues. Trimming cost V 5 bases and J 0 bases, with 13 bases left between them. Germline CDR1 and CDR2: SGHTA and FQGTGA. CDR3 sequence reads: CASSLVRGMNTEAFF. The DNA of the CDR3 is TGTGCCAGCAGCCTGGTTCGGGGAATGAACACTGAAGCTTTCTTT.

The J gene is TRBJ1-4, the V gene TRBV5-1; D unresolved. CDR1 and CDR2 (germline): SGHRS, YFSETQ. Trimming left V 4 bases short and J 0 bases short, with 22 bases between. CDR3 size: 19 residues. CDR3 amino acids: CASSREPARRFATNEKLFF. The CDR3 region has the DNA TGCGCCAGCAGCCGAGAACCGGCTCGGAGATTTGCAACTAATGAAAAACTGTTTTTT.

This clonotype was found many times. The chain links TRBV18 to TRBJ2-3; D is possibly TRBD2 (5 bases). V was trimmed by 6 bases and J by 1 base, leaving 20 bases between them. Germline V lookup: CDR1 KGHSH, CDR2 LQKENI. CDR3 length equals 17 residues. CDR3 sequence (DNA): TGTGCCAGCTCTCCTGTAGCGATTCGACCCCGCACAGATACGCAGTATTTT. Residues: CASSPVAIRPRTDTQYF.

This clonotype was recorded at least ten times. The DNA for the CDR3 is TGTGCCACCAGTGCATTCAGCACAGATACGCAGTATTTT. This gives the protein CATSAFSTDTQYF. This chain connects TRBV24-1 to TRBJ2-3; D is uncertain. Germline V gives CDR1 KGHDR, CDR2 SFDVKD. V was trimmed by 5 bases and J by 0 bases, leaving 5 bases between them. This CDR3 is 13 amino acids long.

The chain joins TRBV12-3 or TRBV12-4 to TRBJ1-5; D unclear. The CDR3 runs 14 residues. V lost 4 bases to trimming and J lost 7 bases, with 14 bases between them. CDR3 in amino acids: CASSSGPGGQPQHF. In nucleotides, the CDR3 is TGTGCCAGCAGTTCTGGGCCCGGAGGCCAGCCCCAGCATTTT.

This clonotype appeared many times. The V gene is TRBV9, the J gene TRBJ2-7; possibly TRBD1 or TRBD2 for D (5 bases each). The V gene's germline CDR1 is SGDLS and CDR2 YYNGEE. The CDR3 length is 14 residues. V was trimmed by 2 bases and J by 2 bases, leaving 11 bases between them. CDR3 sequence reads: CASSVGTTTYEQYF. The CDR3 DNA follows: TGTGCCAGCAGCGTGGGGACGACCACCTACGAGCAGTACTTC.

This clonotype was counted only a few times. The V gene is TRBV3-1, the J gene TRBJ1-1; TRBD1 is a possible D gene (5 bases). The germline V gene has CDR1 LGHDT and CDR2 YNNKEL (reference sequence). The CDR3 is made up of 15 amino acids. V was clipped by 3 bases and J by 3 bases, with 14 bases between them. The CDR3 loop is CASSQVGLIYTEAFF. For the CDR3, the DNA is TGTGCCAGCAGCCAGGTGGGACTCATCTACACTGAAGCTTTCTTT.

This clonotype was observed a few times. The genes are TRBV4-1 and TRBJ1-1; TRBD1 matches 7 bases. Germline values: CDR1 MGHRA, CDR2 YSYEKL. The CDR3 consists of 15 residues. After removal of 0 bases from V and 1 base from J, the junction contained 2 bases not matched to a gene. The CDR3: CASSQETGQNTEAFF. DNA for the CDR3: TGCGCCAGCAGCCAAGAGACAGGGCAGAACACTGAAGCTTTCTTT.